This T cell receptor beta chain was profiled in a study of shared clonotypes between healthy human individuals. General study findings and limits: Naive CD4 clonotypes overlapped across several donors at approximately 5.3%.

To note about this clone: Antigen specificity is unknown.

The germline CDR1 and CDR2 sequences are SEHNR and FQNEAQ (reference sequence). The CDR3 extends over 13 amino acids. V lost 5 bases and J 4 bases, leaving 11 bases between the germline ends. An even split of each subset's genomic DNA across several immunoSEQ plates was performed. Profiled with immunoSEQ multiplex PCR; TCRdb holds only in-frame clones, not every one. The sample lists roughly 100,000 clones; just over 65% were seen once. This sequence was found in a woman aged 25 to 45 in good health. The V gene is TRBV7-9, the J gene TRBJ1-2, with a tentative D call TRBD1 (6 bases). Sequencing was carried out using memory CD8+ T cells sorted from blood. Documented subset: CD45RO+ cells pooled with CCR7-negative TemRA cells. The CDR3 DNA reads as TGTGCCAGCAGCCCTACAGGGAGCTATGGCTACACCTTC. The encoded protein is CASSPTGSYGYTF.